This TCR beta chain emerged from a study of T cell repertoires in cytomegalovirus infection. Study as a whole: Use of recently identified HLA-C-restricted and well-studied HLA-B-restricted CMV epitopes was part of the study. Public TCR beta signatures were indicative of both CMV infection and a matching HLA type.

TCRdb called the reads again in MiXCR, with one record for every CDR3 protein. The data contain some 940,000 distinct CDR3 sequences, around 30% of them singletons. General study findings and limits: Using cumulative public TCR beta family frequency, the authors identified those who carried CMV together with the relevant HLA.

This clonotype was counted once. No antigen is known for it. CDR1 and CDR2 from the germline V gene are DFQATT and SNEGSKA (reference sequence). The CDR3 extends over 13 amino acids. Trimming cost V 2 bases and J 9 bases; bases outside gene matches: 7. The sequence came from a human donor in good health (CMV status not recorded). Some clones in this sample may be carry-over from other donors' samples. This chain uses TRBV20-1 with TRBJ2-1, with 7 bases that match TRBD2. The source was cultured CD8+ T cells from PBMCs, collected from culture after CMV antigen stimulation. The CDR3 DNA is TGCAGTGCTAGATCCCCGTCGGGGGGTGAGCAGTTCTTC. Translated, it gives CSARSPSGGEQFF.